The present T cell receptor (beta chain) was sequenced within a study of blood T cell repertoires in COVID-19. The wider study: Acute and convalescent COVID-19 specimens originated in the United States, Italy and Spain.

Living in about two dozen US areas, the participants were between roughly 18 and 89 years of age. Cohort 3 donors counted as recovered after two negative PCRs, clearance, or resolved symptoms. This CDR3 region has 13 residues. CDR1 is LGHNA, CDR2 YSLEER, per germline. Trimming took off 4 bases at V and 4 bases at J, with 8 bases between the two ends. Here immunoSEQ multiplex PCR was the method, and the copy in TCRdb shows in-frame clones only, minus some. The sample has 200,000 to 250,000 clones, roughly 90% seen once; the top ten hold about 2.4%. This clonotype was obtained from a woman aged 25 to 39 who had recovered from COVID-19. The sequenced sample consisted of PBMCs or T cells enriched from blood (not recorded which). The V and J genes are TRBV4-3 and TRBJ1-3, with unresolved D. This chain's CDR3 is CASSPAAGNTIYF. Here the CDR3 DNA reads TGCGCCAGCAGCCCGGCGGCGGGAAACACCATATATTTT.